This TCR beta chain was captured in a study of cytomegalovirus exposure and HLA in healthy donors. Study-level results: The study flagged 150 to 200 TCR beta chains as cytomegalovirus-associated.

This clone was seen a single time. Its matching antigen is unknown. PCR involved 60 Vbeta and 13 Jbeta primers. Generated by immunoSEQ multiplex PCR, the TCRdb table keeps only in-frame clones and is missing some. The table lists 150,000 to 200,000 clones, around two thirds of them singletons, with under 3% in the top ten. Germline values: CDR1 MNHNS, CDR2 SASEGT. V dropped 7 bases and J dropped 1 base, with 10 bases sitting between them. The CDR3 is made up of 14 amino acids. This TCR was sampled from a man aged 35-49 years in good health and CMV-seronegative. The sample was PBMCs. V is TRBV6-1 and J is TRBJ2-2; D uncertain. CDR3 DNA: TGTGCCAGCATTCCACTGCTGAACACCGGGGAGCTGTTTTTT. Protein sequence: CASIPLLNTGELFF.